The next 21 T cell receptor beta chains were all read from a single sample in a study of blood T cells in healthy people across ages. Next came a second PCR, run for roughly 6 to 11 cycles, which used a sample-barcoded 5' primer along with a J-beta primer mix. A single record per CDR3 protein comes from TCRdb applying MiXCR to the 5' RACE reads. The data contain about 800,000 distinct CDR3 sequences, around a quarter of them singletons. These sequences were also reported in another study, on T cells of mothers and their children.

Input material: blood. These TCRs come from a boy aged 5-17 years in good health.

J is TRBJ1-2 and V is TRBV29-1; D gene unclear. From germline, CDR1 is SQVTM and CDR2 ANQGSEA. Trimming removed 7 bases at V and 2 bases at J, with 11 bases between. The CDR3 covers 12 residues. Written as DNA, the CDR3 is TGCAGCGGCTCGCTGGGGAACTATGGCTACACCTTC. Translated, it gives CSGSLGNYGYTF.

V usage is TRBV9 and J usage is TRBJ2-1; possibly TRBD1 or TRBD2 for D (5 bases each). The CDR3 covers 16 residues. In germline, CDR1 is SGDLS, CDR2 YYNGEE. Trimming pared 0 bases from V and 1 base from J, leaving 11 bases between. This CDR3 reads CASSVGDPQSYNEQFF. CDR3 in DNA: TGTGCCAGCAGCGTAGGGGACCCTCAATCCTACAATGAGCAGTTCTTC.

This clonotype has just a few counts. The CDR3 sequence: CASRKTDTEAFF. In DNA, the CDR3 is TGTGCCAGCAGAAAGACAGACACTGAAGCTTTCTTT. The J gene is TRBJ1-1, the V gene TRBV12-3 or TRBV12-4; maybe TRBD1 (5 bases). This CDR3 has 12 residues. The germline V and J ends were trimmed by 6 bases and 3 bases, with 8 bases remaining between them.

This clonotype has only one observation. The CDR3 region has the DNA TGTGCCAGCAGTTCAGCCCTCGGGGGTCTTAACTATGGCTACACCTTC. This gives the protein CASSSALGGLNYGYTF. This sequence joins TRBV12-3 or TRBV12-4 and TRBJ1-2; D is possibly TRBD1 (5 bases). V lost 4 bases, J lost 1 base, and 16 bases lay in between. The CDR3 has 16 residues.

The chain recombines TRBV7-8 with TRBJ2-3, with 7 nucleotides matching TRBD1. The length of the CDR3 is 15 residues. The junction had 9 bases not matched to a gene; V was cut back by 6 bases and J by 3 bases. The V gene's germline CDR1 is SGHVS and CDR2 FQNEAQ. CDR3 residues: CASRRDRVWTDTQYF. Here the CDR3 DNA reads TGTGCCAGCAGACGAGACAGGGTCTGGACAGATACGCAGTATTTT.

This clonotype was found a few times. The V call is TRBV14, the J call TRBJ2-6, with D possibly TRBD1 on 6 matching bases. Germline CDR1 is SGHDN and CDR2 is FVKESK. The CDR3 totals 18 residues. Trimming left V 2 bases short and J 0 bases short, with 14 bases between. CDR3 in amino acids: CASSQRAQGYSGANVLTF. Written as DNA, the CDR3 is TGTGCCAGCAGCCAAAGGGCACAGGGTTACTCTGGGGCCAACGTCCTGACTTTC.

This sequence joins TRBV28 and TRBJ2-7; D tentatively reads TRBD1 or TRBD2 (5 bases each). V shed 6 bases and J shed 4 bases, with 13 bases lying between them. From germline, CDR1 is MDHEN and CDR2 SYDVKM. The length of the CDR3 is 13 residues. CDR3 nucleotide sequence: TGTGCCAGCAGCTCTTGGGACGGTTACGAGCAGTACTTC. Its translation is CASSSWDGYEQYF.

This clonotype was observed a handful of times. The J gene is TRBJ2-2, the V gene TRBV4-2; 8 nucleotides agree with TRBD1. This CDR3 is built from 20 residues. The J segment lost 1 base and the V segment lost 2 bases, leaving 15 bases of the junction unmatched. Germline V gene sequence: CDR1 LGHNA, CDR2 YNFKEQ. As DNA, the CDR3 is TGTGCCAGCAGCCAAAAGATCTTGGGGACCGGGACAGGGAACACCGGGGAGCTGTTTTTT. It codes for CASSQKILGTGTGNTGELFF.

The chain has TRBV3-1 and TRBJ2-1, with D hard to call. Trimming left V 0 bases short and J 8 bases short, with 5 bases between. This CDR3 contains 12 residues. Germline CDR1 is LGHDT and CDR2 is YNNKEL (reference sequence). The CDR3, as DNA: TGTGCCAGCAGCCAAGATAGGTATGAGCAGTTCTTC. Its protein is CASSQDRYEQFF.

In this sample, this clonotype turned up a few times. The gene calls are TRBV27 and TRBJ2-7; no definite D call. V lost 5 bases and J lost 0, with 17 bases in between. The CDR3 is made up of 16 amino acids. Germline V CDR1 and CDR2: MNHEY, SMNVEV (reference sequence). The CDR3 sequence: CASSPKTVLPSYEQYF. The CDR3 nucleotides read TGTGCCAGCAGTCCAAAGACGGTTTTACCCTCCTACGAGCAGTACTTC.

This chain uses TRBV28 with TRBJ1-6; 8 positions match TRBD1. There are 15 residues in the CDR3. CDR1 MDHEN and CDR2 SYDVKM come from the germline V gene. V trimming: 3 bases; J trimming: 8 bases; junction bases outside the gene matches: 6. The CDR3 here is CASSFSDRVDSPLHF. The CDR3, as DNA: TGTGCCAGCAGTTTTTCGGACAGGGTAGATTCACCCCTCCACTTT. Complete variable domain (other parts from reference TRBV28 and TRBJ1-6): DVKVTQSSRYLVKRTGEKVFLECVQDMDHENMFWYRQDPGLGLRLIYFSYDVKMKEKGDIPEGYSVSREKKERFSLILESASTNQTSMYLCASSFSDRVDSPLHFGNGTRLTVT.

The rearrangement joins TRBV12-3 or TRBV12-4 to TRBJ1-2, with D unresolved. V lost 6 bases and J 8 bases, leaving 13 bases between the germline ends. The CDR3 is 12 amino acids. The CDR3 DNA follows: TGTGCCAGCAGGGCGTCCTACGGCGGCTACACCTTC. Encoded protein: CASRASYGGYTF.

J is TRBJ1-1 and V is TRBV3-1, with D hard to call. Deletions cut 3 bases from V and 8 bases from J, with 7 bases between. The length of the CDR3 is 11 residues. Germline assignment: CDR1 LGHDT and CDR2 YNNKEL (reference sequence). The CDR3 reads CASSQSDEAFF. The CDR3 nucleotides read TGTGCCAGCAGCCAGTCAGACGAAGCTTTCTTT. The complete variable domain, with remaining parts taken from reference TRBV3-1 and TRBJ1-1, reads DTAVSQTPKYLVTQMGNDKSIKCEQNLGHDTMYWYKQDSKKFLKIMFSYNNKELIINETVPNRFSPKSPDKAHLNLHINSLELGDSAVYFCASSQSDEAFFGQGTRLTVV.

This clonotype was counted between two and nine times. The chain links TRBV20-1 to TRBJ2-7; TRBD2 agrees at 12 bases. CDR1 and CDR2 (germline): DFQATT, SNEGSKA (reference sequence). This CDR3 contains 15 residues. V lost 0 bases, J lost 3 bases, and 3 bases stayed unmatched. CDR3 coding DNA: TGCAGTGCTAGAGAAGGACTAGCGGGGTTCTACGAGCAGTACTTC. Protein: CSAREGLAGFYEQYF.

The V and J genes are TRBV7-9 and TRBJ2-3, with 8 positions matching TRBD1. The CDR3 length is 12 residues. V lost 5 bases and J lost 5; bases outside the gene matches: 0. The germline gives CDR1 SEHNR, CDR2 FQNEAQ (reference sequence). The CDR3 protein is CASSTGGDTQYF. The CDR3, as DNA: TGTGCCAGCAGCACAGGGGGAGATACGCAGTATTTT.

This clonotype showed up many times. The genes are TRBV6-2 or TRBV6-3 and TRBJ2-3; D gene ambiguous. Germline assignment: CDR1 MNHEY and CDR2 SVGEGT. The CDR3 runs to 11 residues. The V and J ends lost 0 bases and 6 bases respectively, with 1 base between them. CDR3 coding DNA: TGTGCCAGCAGTTACTCGGATACGCAGTATTTT. Amino acids: CASSYSDTQYF.

The J gene is TRBJ2-7, the V gene TRBV20-1; D unresolved. Per germline, CDR1 DFQATT and CDR2 SNEGSKA (reference sequence). The CDR3 covers 13 residues. Trimming pared 3 bases from V and 4 bases from J, leaving 13 bases between. The CDR3 here is CSASARFNYEQYF. The CDR3 DNA sequence: TGCAGTGCTAGTGCGCGGTTTAATTACGAGCAGTACTTC.

The chain combines TRBV20-1 with TRBJ2-7, with D tentatively TRBD1 (5 bases). V gave up 2 bases and J gave up 0 bases, with 11 bases separating them. The CDR3 is 14 residues long. The germline V gene encodes CDR1 DFQATT and CDR2 SNEGSKA (reference sequence). The CDR3 nucleotides read TGCAGTGCTAGACGAAGGGGAAGCTCCTACGAGCAGTACTTC. This gives the protein CSARRRGSSYEQYF.

This clonotype has a handful of counts. The V and J genes are TRBV29-1 and TRBJ2-7; D perhaps matches TRBD2 (5 bases). The CDR3 extends over 12 amino acids. Per the germline V gene, CDR1 is SQVTM and CDR2 is ANQGSEA. V lost 3 bases to trimming and J lost 5 bases, with 11 bases between them. CDR3 nucleotides: TGCAGCGTTGACGGGGTTGGACACGAGCAGTACTTC. Translated: CSVDGVGHEQYF.

This clonotype was observed a few times. This rearrangement joins TRBV9 to TRBJ2-3; possibly TRBD1 or TRBD2 for D (5 bases each). CDR3 length: 13 amino acids. V lost 0 bases to trimming and J lost 12 bases, with 14 bases between them. The germline CDR1 and CDR2 sequences are SGDLS and YYNGEE. The CDR3 sequence is CASSVDGALVQYF. In nucleotides, the CDR3 is TGTGCCAGCAGCGTAGACGGGGCCCTAGTACAGTATTTT.

The chain has TRBV4-3 and TRBJ2-5; D remains ambiguous. The J call may be mistaken, given a closer DNA end match to TRBJ2-7. Germline CDR1 is LGHNA and CDR2 is YSLEER. The CDR3 spans 16 residues. As DNA, the CDR3 is TGCGCCAGCAGCCAAGATGTGGAATGGGCCTCCTACGAGCAGTACTTC. Protein product: CASSQDVEWASYEQYF.